This paragraph covers one TCR beta chain sequence. Its specificity is not known. The V and J ends lost 4 bases and 4 bases, in that order; junction bases with no gene match: 2. CDR3 length: 14 amino acids. The germline gives CDR1 LNHNV, CDR2 YYDKDF (reference sequence). This specimen comes from a study of liver allograft versus peripheral blood T cells. Study at large: Transplanted-liver and recipient peripheral blood T cell receptor repertoires were compared.

Broader study findings: Repertoires of T cell receptors that resided inside liver allografts reportedly differed from those in peripheral blood.

One entry per CDR3 protein, called by TCRdb with MiXCR from the reads. Among some 1,100 distinct CDR3 sequences, approximately 19% were seen once, and the ten largest hold approximately 15%. The chain couples TRBV15 to TRBJ1-1, with 11 bases lining up with TRBD1. The receptor's source is a human patient who had a liver transplant. Some T cells here may be from the graft donor. CDR3 DNA sequence: TGTGCCACCAGCATTGGGACAGGGGGCACTGAAGCTTTCTTT. It specifies CATSIGTGGTEAFF. Full variable domain (rest looked up from reference TRBV15 and TRBJ1-1): DAMVIQNPRYQVTQFGKPVTLSCSQTLNHNVMYWYQQKSSQAPKLLFHYYDKDFNNEADTPDNFQSRRPNTSFCFLDIRSPGLGDTAMYLCATSIGTGGTEAFFGQGTRLTVV.